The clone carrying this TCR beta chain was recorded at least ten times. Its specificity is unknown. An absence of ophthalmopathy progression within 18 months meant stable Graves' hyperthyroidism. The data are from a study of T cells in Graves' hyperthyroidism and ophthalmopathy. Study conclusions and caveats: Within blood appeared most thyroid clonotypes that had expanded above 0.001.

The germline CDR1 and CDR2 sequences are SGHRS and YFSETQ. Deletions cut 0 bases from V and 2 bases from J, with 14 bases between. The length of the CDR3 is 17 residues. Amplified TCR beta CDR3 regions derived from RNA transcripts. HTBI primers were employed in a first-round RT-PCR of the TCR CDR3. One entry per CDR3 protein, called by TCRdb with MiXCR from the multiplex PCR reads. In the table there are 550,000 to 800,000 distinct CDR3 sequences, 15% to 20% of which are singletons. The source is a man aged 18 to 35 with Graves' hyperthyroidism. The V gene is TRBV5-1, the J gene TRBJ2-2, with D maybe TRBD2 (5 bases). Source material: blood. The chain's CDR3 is CASSLARGSRNTGELFF. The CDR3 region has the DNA TGCGCCAGCAGCTTGGCGCGAGGGTCTCGAAACACCGGGGAGCTGTTTTTT.